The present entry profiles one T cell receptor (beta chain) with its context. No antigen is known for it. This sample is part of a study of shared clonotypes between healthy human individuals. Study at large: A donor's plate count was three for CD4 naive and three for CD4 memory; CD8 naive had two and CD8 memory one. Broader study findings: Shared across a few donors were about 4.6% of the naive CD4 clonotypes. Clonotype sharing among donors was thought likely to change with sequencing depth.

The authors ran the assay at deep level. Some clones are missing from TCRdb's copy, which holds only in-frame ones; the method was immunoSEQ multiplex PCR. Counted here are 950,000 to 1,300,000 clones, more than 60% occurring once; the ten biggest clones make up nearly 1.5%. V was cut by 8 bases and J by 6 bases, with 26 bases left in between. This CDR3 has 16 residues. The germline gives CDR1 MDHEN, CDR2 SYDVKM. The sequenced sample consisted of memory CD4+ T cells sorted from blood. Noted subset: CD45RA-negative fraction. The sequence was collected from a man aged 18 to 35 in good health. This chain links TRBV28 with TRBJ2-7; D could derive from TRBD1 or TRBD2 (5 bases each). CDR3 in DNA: TGTGCCAGCCCAAAGCAAGGGACCCCCCCAATCCCCGAGCAGTACTTC. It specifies CASPKQGTPPIPEQYF.